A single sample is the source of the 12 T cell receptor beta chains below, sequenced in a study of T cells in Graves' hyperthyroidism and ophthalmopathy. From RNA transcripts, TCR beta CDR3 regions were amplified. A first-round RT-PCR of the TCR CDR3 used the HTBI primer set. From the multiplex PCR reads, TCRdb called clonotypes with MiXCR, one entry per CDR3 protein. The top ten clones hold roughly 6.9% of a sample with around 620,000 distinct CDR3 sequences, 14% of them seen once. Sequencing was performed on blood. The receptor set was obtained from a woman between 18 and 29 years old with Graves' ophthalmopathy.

CDR3 sequence: CASTRTSGVDTQYF. CDR3 bases: TGCGCCAGCACACGGACTAGCGGGGTAGATACGCAGTATTTT. The chain carries TRBV5-1 and TRBJ2-3; 12 bases align to TRBD2. The CDR3 totals 14 residues. V shed 6 bases, J shed 5 bases, and the junction held 4 bases outside the gene matches. Germline values: CDR1 SGHRS, CDR2 YFSETQ. Complete variable domain (other parts from reference TRBV5-1 and TRBJ2-3): KAGVTQTPRYLIKTRGQQVTLSCSPISGHRSVSWYQQTPGQGLQFLFEYFSETQRNKGNFPGRFSGRQFSNSRSEMNVSTLELGDSALYLCASTRTSGVDTQYFGPGTRLTVL.

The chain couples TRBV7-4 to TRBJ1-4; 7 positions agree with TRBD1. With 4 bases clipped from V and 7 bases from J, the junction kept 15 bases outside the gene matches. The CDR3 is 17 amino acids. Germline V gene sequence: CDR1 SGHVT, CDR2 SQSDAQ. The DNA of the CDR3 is TGTGCCAGCAGCTCCGATACCCCAAGGGGGCGGGGTGAAAAACTGTTTTTT. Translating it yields CASSSDTPRGRGEKLFF.

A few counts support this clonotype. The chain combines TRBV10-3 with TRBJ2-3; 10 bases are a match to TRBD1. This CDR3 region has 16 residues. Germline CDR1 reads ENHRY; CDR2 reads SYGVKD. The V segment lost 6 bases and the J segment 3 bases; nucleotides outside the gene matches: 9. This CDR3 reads CAISDDRGLETDTQYF. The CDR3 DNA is TGTGCCATCAGCGATGACAGGGGGCTCGAAACAGATACGCAGTATTTT.

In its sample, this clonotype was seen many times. The CDR3 DNA sequence: TGTGCCACCAGTGATTCGGACAGGGCCAGCAATCAGCCCCAGCATTTT. Protein sequence: CATSDSDRASNQPQHF. J is TRBJ1-5 and V is TRBV24-1; 8 bases align to TRBD1. The length of the CDR3 is 16 residues. V was pared by 2 bases and J by 1 base, with 3 bases of the junction left unmatched. Germline-derived CDR1 and CDR2 are KGHDR and SFDVKD.

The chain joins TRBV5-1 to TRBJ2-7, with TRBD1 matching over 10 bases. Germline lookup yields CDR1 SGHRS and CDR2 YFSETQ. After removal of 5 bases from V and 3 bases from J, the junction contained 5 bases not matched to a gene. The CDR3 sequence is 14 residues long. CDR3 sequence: CASRWTGGDYEQYF. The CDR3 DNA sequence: TGCGCCAGCAGGTGGACAGGGGGAGACTACGAGCAGTACTTC.

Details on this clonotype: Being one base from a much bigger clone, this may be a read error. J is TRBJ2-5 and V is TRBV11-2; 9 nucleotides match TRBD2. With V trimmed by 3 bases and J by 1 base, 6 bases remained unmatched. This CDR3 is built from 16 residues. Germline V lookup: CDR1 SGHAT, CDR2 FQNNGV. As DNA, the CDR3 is TGTGCCAGCAGCTTCGCCTCGGGACTAGCCCAAGAGACCCAGTACTTC. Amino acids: CASSFASGLAQETQYF.

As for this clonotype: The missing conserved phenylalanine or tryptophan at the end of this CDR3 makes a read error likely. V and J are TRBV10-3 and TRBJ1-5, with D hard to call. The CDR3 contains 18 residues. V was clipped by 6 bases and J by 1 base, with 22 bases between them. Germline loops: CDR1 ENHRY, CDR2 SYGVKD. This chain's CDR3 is CAISPAMGKMGSNQPQHS. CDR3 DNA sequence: TGTGCCATCAGCCCCGCGATGGGTAAGATGGGCAGCAATCAGCCCCAGCATTCT.

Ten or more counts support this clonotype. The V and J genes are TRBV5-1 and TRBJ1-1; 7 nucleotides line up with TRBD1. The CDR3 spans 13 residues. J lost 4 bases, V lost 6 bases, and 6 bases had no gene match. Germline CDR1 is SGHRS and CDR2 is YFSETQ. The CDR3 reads CASTPEGATEAFF. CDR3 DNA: TGCGCCAGCACTCCGGAGGGGGCCACTGAAGCTTTCTTT.

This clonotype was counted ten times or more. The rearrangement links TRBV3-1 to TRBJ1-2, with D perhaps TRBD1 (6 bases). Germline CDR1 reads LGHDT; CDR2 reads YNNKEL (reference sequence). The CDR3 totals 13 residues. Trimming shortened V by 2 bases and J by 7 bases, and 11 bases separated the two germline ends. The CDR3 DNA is TGTGCCAGCAGCCAAACAGGGATCGGTGGCTACACCTTC. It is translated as CASSQTGIGGYTF.

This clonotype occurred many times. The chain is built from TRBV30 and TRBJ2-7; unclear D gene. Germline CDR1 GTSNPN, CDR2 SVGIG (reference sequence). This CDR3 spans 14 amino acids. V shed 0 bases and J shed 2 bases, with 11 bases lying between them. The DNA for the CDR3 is TGTGCCTGGAGTGTGGCCAGTGGTCCCTACGAGCAGTACTTC. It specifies CAWSVASGPYEQYF.

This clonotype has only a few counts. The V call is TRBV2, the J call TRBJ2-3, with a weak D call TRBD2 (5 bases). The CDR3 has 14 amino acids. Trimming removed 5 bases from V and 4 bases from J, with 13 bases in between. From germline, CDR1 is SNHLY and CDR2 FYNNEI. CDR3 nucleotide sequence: TGTGCCAGCAGTCGGGGAATAGGAGCAGATACGCAGTATTTT. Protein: CASSRGIGADTQYF.

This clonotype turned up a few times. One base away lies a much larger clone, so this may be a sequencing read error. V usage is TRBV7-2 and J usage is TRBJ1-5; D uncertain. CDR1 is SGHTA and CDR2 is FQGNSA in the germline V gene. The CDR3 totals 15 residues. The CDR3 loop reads CASSLALGGIQPRHF. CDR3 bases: TGTGCCAGCAGCTTAGCGCTGGGAGGGATTCAGCCCCGGCATTTT.